This T cell receptor beta chain was documented in a study of blood T cell repertoires in COVID-19. Overall study context: Researchers got acute and convalescent COVID-19 samples from the United States, Italy and Spain. The analysed material was cDNA or gDNA that came from T cells, B-cell-depleted T cells, or PBMCs.

Original data processing: Reference gene primers were amplified, and this amplification served to estimate nucleated cell counts. The data were produced by immunoSEQ multiplex PCR, yet TCRdb's version contains in-frame clones alone and is incomplete. V and J calls and clone size come straight from that table; D and trimming were deduced from the DNA. The data hold 380,000 or so clones, with roughly nine tenths observed a single time. The CDR3 is 15 amino acids. Trimming at V came to 6 bases and at J to 3 bases, leaving 13 bases not matched to a gene. Germline V gives CDR1 SQVTM, CDR2 ANQGSEA. This receptor was obtained from a man in his forties with acute or convalescent COVID-19. This chain connects TRBV29-1 to TRBJ1-1, with TRBD1 identical over 7 bases. The material sequenced was peripheral blood. The CDR3 is CSVPRGGEGDTEAFF. DNA of the CDR3: TGCAGCGTCCCCCGAGGGGGCGAGGGCGACACTGAAGCTTTCTTT.